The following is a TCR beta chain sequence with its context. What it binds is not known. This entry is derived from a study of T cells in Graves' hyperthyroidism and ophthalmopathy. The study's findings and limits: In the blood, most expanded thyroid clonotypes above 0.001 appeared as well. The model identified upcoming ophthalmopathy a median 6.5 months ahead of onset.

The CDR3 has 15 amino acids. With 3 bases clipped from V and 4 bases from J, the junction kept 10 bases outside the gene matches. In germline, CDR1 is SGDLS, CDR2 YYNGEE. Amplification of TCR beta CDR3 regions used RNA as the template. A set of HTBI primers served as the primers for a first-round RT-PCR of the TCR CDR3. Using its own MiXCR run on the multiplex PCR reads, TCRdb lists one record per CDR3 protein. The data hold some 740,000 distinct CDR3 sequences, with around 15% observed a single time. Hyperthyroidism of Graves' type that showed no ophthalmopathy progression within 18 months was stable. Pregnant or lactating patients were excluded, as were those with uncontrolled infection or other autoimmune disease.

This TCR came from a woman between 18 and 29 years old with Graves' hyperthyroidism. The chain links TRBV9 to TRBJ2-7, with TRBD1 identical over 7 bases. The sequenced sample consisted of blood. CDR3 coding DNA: TGTGCCAGCAGCGCCACAGGGGCCCAGGGGTACGAGCAGTACTTC. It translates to CASSATGAQGYEQYF.